One sample yielded the 20 T cell receptor beta chains listed below, sequenced in a study of CD8+ T cells in alopecia areata. cDNA prepared by RNA extraction and subsequent reverse transcription served as the template for sequencing. The repertoire was sequenced with immunoSEQ multiplex PCR; TCRdb's copy has only in-frame clones and lacks some. This sample has about 100,000 clones, with about 50% found just once. Material for sequencing was NKG2D-low CD8+ T cells sorted from blood. These receptors all stem from a human donor with alopecia areata.

The rearrangement uses TRBV5-1 and TRBJ2-7, with D tentatively TRBD1 (5 bases). From germline, CDR1 is SGHRS and CDR2 YFSETQ. The CDR3 extends over 15 amino acids. V was shortened by 1 base and J by 1 base, with 12 bases between the two germline ends. The DNA of the CDR3 is TGCGCCAGCAGCTTGTCTGGGGCGAGATCCTACGAGCAGTACTTC. It specifies CASSLSGARSYEQYF.

This clone came up a few times. The J gene is TRBJ2-5, the V gene TRBV29-1; D gene ambiguous. The V end was cut by 4 bases, the J end by 4 bases, with 7 bases between. The CDR3 sequence is 11 residues long. Germline CDR1 and CDR2: SQVTM and ANQGSEA. The chain's CDR3 is CSVVQLETQYF. The CDR3 DNA is TGCAGCGTTGTTCAGCTAGAGACCCAGTACTTC.

This clone was observed a handful of times. The rearrangement joins TRBV23-1 to TRBJ1-1; a possible D gene is TRBD1 (5 bases). TRBV23-1 is reported as an ORF; its role is uncertain. V was pared by 8 bases and J by 0 bases, with 16 bases between. The CDR3 runs to 15 residues. For the CDR3, the DNA is TGCGCCAGCGCTGGGCTGGGACGGTTGAACACTGAAGCTTTCTTT. This translates into CASAGLGRLNTEAFF.

This chain connects TRBV28 to TRBJ2-5; maybe TRBD1 (7 bases). This CDR3 is built from 17 residues. V was shortened by 3 bases and J by 2 bases, with 19 bases between the two germline ends. Germline V lookup: CDR1 MDHEN, CDR2 SYDVKM. In DNA, the CDR3 is TGTGCCAGCAGTTTCATAGTATTCGGGGGACAGCAAGAGACCCAGTACTTC. It is translated as CASSFIVFGGQQETQYF. Using reference TRBV28 and TRBJ2-5 for the parts outside the CDR3, the full variable domain is DVKVTQSSRYLVKRTGEKVFLECVQDMDHENMFWYRQDPGLGLRLIYFSYDVKMKEKGDIPEGYSVSREKKERFSLILESASTNQTSMYLCASSFIVFGGQQETQYFGPGTRLLVL.

The chain has TRBV5-1 and TRBJ1-2; D is perhaps TRBD1 (6 bases). CDR1 is SGHRS and CDR2 is YFSETQ in the germline V gene. Trimming stripped 0 bases from V and 4 bases from J, with 13 bases between. The CDR3 loop spans 15 amino acids. The CDR3 sequence is CASSLGFQGSYGYTF. The CDR3 region has the DNA TGCGCCAGCAGCTTGGGGTTTCAGGGGTCCTATGGCTACACCTTC.

This clone was picked up a small number of times. The rearrangement links TRBV19 to TRBJ2-3, with 8 positions matching TRBD2. The CDR3 sequence is 15 residues long. Per germline, CDR1 LNHDA and CDR2 SQIVND (reference sequence). The V gene end was trimmed by 3 bases and the J gene end by 6 bases; junction bases not matched to a gene: 8. CDR3 DNA: TGTGCCAGTAGTATTACAGCGGGAGCTGGTGATACGCAGTATTTT. Protein: CASSITAGAGDTQYF.

The CDR3 loop is CASSESGTSAYEQYF. CDR3 bases: TGTGCCAGCAGTGAATCCGGGACTAGCGCCTACGAGCAGTACTTC. J is TRBJ2-7 and V is TRBV4-2; 10 bases map to TRBD2. The CDR3 sequence is 15 residues long. CDR1 is LGHNA and CDR2 is YNFKEQ in the germline V gene. V lost 6 bases, J lost 2 bases, and 7 bases stayed unmatched.

The rearrangement links TRBV7-8 to TRBJ2-1; TRBD1 matches at 11 bases. The CDR3 is 16 amino acids. The V gene's germline CDR1 is SGHVS and CDR2 FQNEAQ. V lost 5 bases to trimming and J lost 4 bases; unmatched junction nucleotides: 7. The CDR3 sequence is CASSNRGQGAYNEQFF. The CDR3 nucleotides read TGTGCCAGCAGCAATCGAGGACAGGGGGCGTACAATGAGCAGTTCTTC.

The rearrangement joins TRBV28 to TRBJ2-2; no clear D gene. The CDR3 length is 15 residues. CDR1 and CDR2 (germline): MDHEN, SYDVKM. Trimming cost V 3 bases and J 6 bases, with 14 bases left between them. The CDR3 is CASSFRRPSAGELFF. CDR3 DNA: TGTGCCAGCAGTTTCCGCAGGCCGTCTGCCGGGGAGCTGTTTTTT. Filled out from reference TRBV28 and TRBJ2-2, the complete variable domain reads DVKVTQSSRYLVKRTGEKVFLECVQDMDHENMFWYRQDPGLGLRLIYFSYDVKMKEKGDIPEGYSVSREKKERFSLILESASTNQTSMYLCASSFRRPSAGELFFGEGSRLTVL.

This sequence joins TRBV28 and TRBJ2-7; D not certain. The CDR3 extends over 14 amino acids. Germline V gene data show CDR1 as MDHEN and CDR2 as SYDVKM. V was shortened by 3 bases and J by 4 bases, with 13 bases between the two germline ends. CDR3 sequence: CASSFQIVLYEQYF. DNA for the CDR3: TGTGCCAGCAGTTTTCAGATAGTTCTATACGAGCAGTACTTC.

As DNA, the CDR3 is TGTGCCAGCAGCAAGGGACTGACGAACACTGAAGCTTTCTTT. Translated: CASSKGLTNTEAFF. V and J are TRBV13 and TRBJ1-1, with TRBD1 as a possible D gene (5 bases). In germline, CDR1 is PRHDT, CDR2 FYEKMQ (reference sequence). This CDR3 comprises 14 residues. Trimming shortened V by 5 bases and J by 1 base, and 11 bases separated the two germline ends.

This chain joins TRBV28 and TRBJ1-1; unclear D gene. The CDR3 has 13 amino acids. The V gene lost 2 bases and the J gene lost 0 bases, with 4 bases spanning the gap. Germline V gene data show CDR1 as MDHEN and CDR2 as SYDVKM. Written as DNA, the CDR3 is TGTGCCAGCAGTTTAAATTTGAACACTGAAGCTTTCTTT. Amino acid sequence: CASSLNLNTEAFF.

The genes are TRBV15 and TRBJ2-3, with D maybe TRBD2 (5 bases). This CDR3 contains 15 residues. Germline CDR1 and CDR2: LNHNV and YYDKDF (reference sequence). The germline V and J ends were trimmed by 3 bases and 0 bases, with 10 bases remaining between them. Written as DNA, the CDR3 is TGTGCCACCAGCAGGGACTCGTCTAGCACAGATACGCAGTATTTT. Protein: CATSRDSSSTDTQYF.

The chain uses TRBV18 and TRBJ2-4; 7 nucleotides agree with TRBD1. Trimming at V came to 3 bases and at J to 5 bases, leaving 13 bases not matched to a gene. The CDR3 extends over 17 amino acids. Per germline, CDR1 KGHSH and CDR2 LQKENI. The CDR3 sequence is CASSPTVSRGPENIQYF. CDR3 DNA: TGTGCCAGCTCACCGACGGTATCGAGGGGGCCAGAAAACATTCAGTACTTC.

The rearrangement uses TRBV19 and TRBJ1-5; no clear D gene. V shed 7 bases and J shed 4 bases, with 8 bases lying between them. Germline lookup yields CDR1 LNHDA and CDR2 SQIVND (reference sequence). There are 12 residues in the CDR3. The CDR3 DNA reads as TGTGCCAGTAAGGTTGAAAATCAGCCCCAGCATTTT. This gives the protein CASKVENQPQHF.

The rearrangement joins TRBV6-5 to TRBJ2-4; TRBD1 is a possible D gene (5 bases). In germline, CDR1 is MNHEY, CDR2 SVGAGI. This CDR3 has 12 residues. Between the trimmed V and J ends, which lost 5 bases and 6 bases, there was a span of 8 bases. The CDR3 sequence is CASSLDRNIQYF. In DNA, the CDR3 is TGTGCCAGCAGTCTTGACAGAAACATTCAGTACTTC.

The chain uses TRBV5-1 and TRBJ2-3, with 8 nucleotides matching TRBD2. Germline-derived CDR1 and CDR2 are SGHRS and YFSETQ. The CDR3 loop spans 16 amino acids. V lost 4 bases to trimming and J lost 1 base; unmatched junction nucleotides: 8. The CDR3 is CASSPEAGGGTDTQYF. CDR3 nucleotides: TGCGCCAGCAGCCCCGAGGCGGGAGGAGGCACAGATACGCAGTATTTT.

The chain recombines TRBV30 with TRBJ2-3; D might be TRBD1 (5 bases). Germline-derived CDR1 and CDR2 are GTSNPN and SVGIG (reference sequence). V lost 0 bases and J lost 5, with 15 bases in between. The CDR3 loop spans 15 amino acids. The CDR3 bases are TGTGCCTGGAGTGTACTGGGGCAGACCCGAGATACGCAGTATTTT. As protein: CAWSVLGQTRDTQYF.

CDR3 bases: TGTGCCAGCAGAAATCTAGCGGGCCTTTACAATGAGCAGTTCTTC. Its translation: CASRNLAGLYNEQFF. V usage is TRBV28 and J usage is TRBJ2-1; 8 bases align to TRBD2. V was pared by 6 bases and J by 4 bases, with 8 bases of the junction left unmatched. Germline V gives CDR1 MDHEN, CDR2 SYDVKM. The CDR3 length is 15 residues.

In this sample, this clone turned up a few times. This chain connects TRBV4-1 to TRBJ2-5; 7 bases are shared with TRBD2. There are 14 residues in the CDR3. Losses at the gene ends were 7 bases for V and 0 bases for J; bases not matched to a gene: 5. CDR1 is MGHRA, CDR2 YSYEKL, per germline. DNA of the CDR3: TGCGCCAGCACCCCAGCGGGGTACCAAGAGACCCAGTACTTC. It codes for CASTPAGYQETQYF.